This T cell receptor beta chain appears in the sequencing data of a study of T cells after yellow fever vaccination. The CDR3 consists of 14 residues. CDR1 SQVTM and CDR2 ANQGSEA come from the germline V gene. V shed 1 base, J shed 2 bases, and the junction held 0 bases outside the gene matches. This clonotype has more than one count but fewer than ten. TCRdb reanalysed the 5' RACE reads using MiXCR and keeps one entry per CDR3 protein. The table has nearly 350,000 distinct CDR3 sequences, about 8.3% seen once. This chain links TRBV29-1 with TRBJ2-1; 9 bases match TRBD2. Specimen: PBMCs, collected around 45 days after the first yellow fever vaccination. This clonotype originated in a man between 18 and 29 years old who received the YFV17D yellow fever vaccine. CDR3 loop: CSVEGTSAYNEQFF. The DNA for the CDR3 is TGCAGCGTTGAAGGGACTAGCGCCTACAATGAGCAGTTCTTC.